The 25 T cell receptor beta chains given below trace back to one sample, sequenced in a study of T-cell reconstitution after alpha-beta-depleted transplantation in children. Preparing the TCRbeta library involved the use of unique molecular identifiers. Via MiXCR, TCRdb re-called the PCR reads, giving one row per CDR3 protein. The sample yields some 500,000 distinct CDR3 sequences, approximately 30% seen once. Sequenced material: PBMCs from the stem cell graft donor, taken from the stem cell graft. The receptors derive from a human donor who donated a stem cell graft to a child with aplastic anemia.

The CDR3 spells CASSETRDTRRGTGELFF. The DNA for the CDR3 is TGCGCCAGCAGTGAGACGAGGGACACCCGAAGAGGCACCGGGGAGCTGTTTTTT. The chain carries TRBV10-1 and TRBJ2-2; TRBD1 might be the D (6 bases). Germline V lookup: CDR1 WNHNN, CDR2 SYGVQD (reference sequence). The CDR3 has 18 residues. V was trimmed by 2 bases and J by 4 bases, leaving 20 bases between them.

Note on this clonotype: At one of its ends the junction is not consistent with the germline gene, which may arise from a read error. This sequence joins TRBV29-1 and TRBJ2-2; no definite D call. Germline-derived CDR1 and CDR2 are SQVTM and ANQGSEA. CDR3 length equals 14 residues. The CDR3 reads CSVSVTVNIGELFF. As DNA, the CDR3 is TGCAGCGTTTCCGTCACTGTTAACATCGGGGAGCTGTTTTTT.

In this sample, this clonotype turned up a few times. The rearrangement joins TRBV29-1 to TRBJ1-2; no reliable D call. This CDR3 is built from 13 residues. Germline V gene sequence: CDR1 SQVTM, CDR2 ANQGSEA. V lost 1 base, J lost 4 bases, and 10 bases lay in between. The CDR3, as DNA: TGCAGCGTTGAAGTCTCAGGTTTCTATGGCTACACCTTC. Its translation: CSVEVSGFYGYTF.

This clonotype was counted between two and nine times. V is TRBV10-3 and J is TRBJ2-1; 8 bases match TRBD1. The CDR3 is made up of 18 amino acids. V dropped 5 bases and J dropped 5; count of bases not matched to a gene: 17. Germline V CDR1 and CDR2: ENHRY, SYGVKD. CDR3 nucleotides: TGTGCCATCAGTCTCCCCCCAGGACAGGGAAACTTAAACAATGAGCAGTTCTTC. Residues: CAISLPPGQGNLNNEQFF.

The chain links TRBV18 to TRBJ1-1; 11 bases match TRBD1. The CDR3 totals 13 residues. V was clipped by 5 bases and J by 7 bases; unmatched bases: 3. Germline V gene lookup returns CDR1 KGHSH and CDR2 LQKENI. CDR3 protein: CASSRDRGGEAFF. CDR3 nucleotide sequence: TGTGCCAGCTCAAGGGACAGGGGGGGTGAAGCTTTCTTT.

This clonotype appeared a few times. The chain employs TRBV7-2 and TRBJ2-1; no definite D call. Germline-derived CDR1 and CDR2 are SGHTA and FQGNSA. Trimming shortened V by 1 base and J by 5 bases, and 15 bases separated the two germline ends. The CDR3 extends over 16 amino acids. CDR3 sequence reads: CASSLGAPRENNEQFF. CDR3 nucleotides: TGTGCCAGCAGCTTAGGGGCTCCTCGAGAGAACAATGAGCAGTTCTTC.

For this clonotype: Germline is not matched at one junction end, which may reflect a read error. V is TRBV10-3 and J is TRBJ2-3; no definite D call. This CDR3 region has 13 residues. Germline V CDR1 and CDR2: ENHRY, SYGVKD. The CDR3 DNA reads as TGTGCCATCAGCCGCCTTTACACAGATACGCAGTATTTC. It translates to CAISRLYTDTQYF.

This clonotype was found a few times. CDR3 residues: CASSYSVEGTDTQYF. For the CDR3, the DNA is TGTGCCAGCAGTTACTCGGTAGAAGGGACAGATACGCAGTATTTT. V and J are TRBV6-5 and TRBJ2-3; no clear D. Trimming shortened V by 0 bases and J by 3 bases, and 10 bases separated the two germline ends. The CDR3 covers 15 residues. Germline loops: CDR1 MNHEY, CDR2 SVGAGI.

This sequence joins TRBV20-1 and TRBJ2-1; TRBD2 aligns across 9 bases. V trimming: 3 bases; J trimming: 9 bases; junction bases outside the gene matches: 12. Germline V gene sequence: CDR1 DFQATT, CDR2 SNEGSKA (reference sequence). The CDR3 extends over 15 amino acids. This chain's CDR3 is CSASRAGGPLSEQFF. The CDR3 nucleotides are TGCAGTGCTAGTAGGGCGGGAGGGCCTCTTAGTGAGCAGTTCTTC.

This clonotype was seen a few times. The CDR3: CASSLRKGAKNTEAFF. CDR3 in DNA: TGTGCCAGCAGCTTACGGAAGGGGGCTAAGAACACTGAAGCTTTCTTT. The rearrangement joins TRBV7-9 to TRBJ1-1; TRBD1 agrees at 7 bases. CDR3 length: 16 amino acids. V shed 2 bases and J 1 base; nucleotides not matched to a gene: 7. The V gene's germline CDR1 is SEHNR and CDR2 FQNEAQ (reference sequence).

This clonotype was counted a single time. V usage is TRBV18 and J usage is TRBJ1-2; 10 bases are a match to TRBD1. The CDR3 length is 17 residues. J gave up 6 bases and V 5 bases, and 15 bases lay outside the gene matches. Germline V gives CDR1 KGHSH, CDR2 LQKENI. This CDR3 reads CASSARDRGLRVDGYTF. The CDR3 DNA is TGTGCCAGCTCAGCCCGAGACAGGGGGCTCAGGGTTGATGGCTACACCTTC. The full variable domain, with the rest looked up from reference TRBV18 and TRBJ1-2, is NAGVMQNPRHLVRRRGQEARLRCSPMKGHSHVYWYRQLPEEGLKFMVYLQKENIIDESGMPKERFSAEFPKEGPSILRIQQVVRGDSAAYFCASSARDRGLRVDGYTFGSGTRLTVV.

V usage is TRBV20-1 and J usage is TRBJ2-2; D is undetermined. The CDR3 contains 13 residues. Germline loops: CDR1 DFQATT, CDR2 SNEGSKA (reference sequence). Between the trimmed V and J ends, which lost 0 bases and 6 bases, there was a span of 8 bases. In DNA, the CDR3 is TGCAGTGCTAGAGATGAAGACGCCGGGGAGCTGTTTTTT. This gives the protein CSARDEDAGELFF.

This sequence joins TRBV12-3 or TRBV12-4 and TRBJ2-1, with TRBD2 identical over 11 bases. Trimming took 7 bases from V and 6 from J; bases not matched to a gene: 8. The CDR3 consists of 15 residues. The CDR3 spells CASISSGRRANEQFF. The CDR3 nucleotides read TGTGCCAGCATTTCTAGCGGGAGGCGGGCCAATGAGCAGTTCTTC.

The chain is built from TRBV10-1 and TRBJ1-5; no clear D. Germline lookup yields CDR1 WNHNN and CDR2 SYGVQD (reference sequence). The V gene lost 2 bases and the J gene lost 8 bases, with 10 bases spanning the gap. The CDR3 is made up of 13 amino acids. DNA of the CDR3: TGCGCCAGCAGTGAGGACCCTGCGGAGCCCCAGCATTTT. This gives the protein CASSEDPAEPQHF.

The chain couples TRBV11-3 to TRBJ2-7; weak D call: TRBD1 (5 bases). CDR1 is SGHNT and CDR2 is YENEEA in the germline V gene. V was cut by 0 bases and J by 5 bases, with 8 bases left in between. CDR3 length: 13 amino acids. The CDR3 is CASSLEGPNEQYV. DNA for the CDR3: TGTGCCAGCAGCTTAGAGGGGCCGAACGAGCAGTACGTC.

V usage is TRBV11-2 and J usage is TRBJ2-3, with 8 bases that match TRBD2. J was trimmed by 6 bases and V by 1 base; bases with no gene match: 9. This CDR3 is built from 16 residues. Per germline, CDR1 SGHAT and CDR2 FQNNGV. The CDR3 nucleotides are TGTGCCAGCAGCTTAGTCGGGGGGGGCTACACCGATACGCAGTATTTT. Translated, it gives CASSLVGGGYTDTQYF.

In this sample, this clonotype turned up a few times. This chain connects TRBV19 to TRBJ1-5; no definite D call. Between the trimmed V and J ends, which lost 4 bases and 6 bases, there was a span of 10 bases. Germline V gene lookup returns CDR1 LNHDA and CDR2 SQIVND (reference sequence). The length of the CDR3 is 13 residues. The CDR3 DNA follows: TGTGCCAGTAGTACCCGAGAGAGTCAGCCCCAGCATTTT. It is translated as CASSTRESQPQHF. Supplemented by reference TRBV19 and TRBJ1-5, the full variable domain reads DGGITQSPKYLFRKEGQNVTLSCEQNLNHDAMYWYRQDPGQGLRLIYYSQIVNDFQKGDIAEGYSVSREKKESFPLTVTSAQKNPTAFYLCASSTRESQPQHFGDGTRLSIL.

This rearrangement joins TRBV12-3 or TRBV12-4 to TRBJ1-5; D gene uncertain. Trimming took 8 bases from V and 2 from J, leaving 13 bases between them. CDR3 length: 14 amino acids. CDR3 protein: CASGSGIGNQPQHF. The CDR3 bases are TGTGCCAGCGGTTCTGGCATTGGCAATCAGCCCCAGCATTTT.

The chain employs TRBV25-1 and TRBJ2-2; D perhaps matches TRBD1 (6 bases). CDR1 and CDR2 (germline): MGHDK, SYGVNS. V was pared by 4 bases and J by 5 bases, with 14 bases between. The CDR3 has 15 residues. The CDR3 loop is CASSGLQGTTGELFF. In DNA form, the CDR3 reads TGTGCCAGCAGTGGGTTACAGGGTACGACCGGGGAGCTGTTTTTT.

The chain recombines TRBV25-1 with TRBJ2-3, with D tentatively TRBD1 or TRBD2 (5 bases each). Per germline, CDR1 MGHDK and CDR2 SYGVNS. The CDR3 loop spans 14 amino acids. Trimming took 2 bases from V and 5 from J, leaving 11 bases between them. The DNA of the CDR3 is TGTGCCAGCAGTGAAGGGGGTTCGGGAGATACGCAGTATTTT. Its translation: CASSEGGSGDTQYF.

The chain links TRBV5-1 to TRBJ2-1; perhaps TRBD1 as D (6 bases). This CDR3 has 12 residues. V lost 4 bases and J 8 bases, leaving 10 bases between the germline ends. CDR1 is SGHRS, CDR2 YFSETQ, per germline. This CDR3 is CASSENRDEQFF. The CDR3 nucleotides read TGCGCCAGCAGCGAGAACAGGGATGAGCAGTTCTTC.

CDR3: CATSRDLGLQGVNEQFF. CDR3 DNA: TGTGCCACCAGCAGAGATTTGGGACTCCAGGGGGTTAATGAGCAGTTCTTC. This rearrangement joins TRBV15 to TRBJ2-1, with a weak D call TRBD1 (7 bases). The CDR3 is 17 amino acids. Germline V gene data show CDR1 as LNHNV and CDR2 as YYDKDF (reference sequence). The V end lost 0 bases, the J end lost 7 bases, and 19 bases lay between the germline ends.

In this sample, this clonotype turned up a few times. This chain links TRBV7-2 with TRBJ1-2; no reliable D call. The CDR3 totals 14 residues. Germline CDR1 SGHTA, CDR2 FQGNSA. Trimming left V 6 bases short and J 2 bases short, with 13 bases between. This CDR3 reads CASSSRGINYGYTF. The CDR3 DNA reads TGTGCCAGCAGTTCCAGAGGCATCAACTATGGCTACACCTTC.

This rearrangement joins TRBV29-1 to TRBJ1-6; TRBD1 aligns across 10 bases. V was pared by 5 bases and J by 9 bases, with 28 bases of the junction left unmatched. The germline V gene encodes CDR1 SQVTM and CDR2 ANQGSEA. The CDR3 sequence is 21 residues long. CDR3 bases: TGCAGCGTTTACCGTTTCAAGGGGCGGGACAGGGGAAAATTTATGGGTTCACCCCTCCACTTT. It is translated as CSVYRFKGRDRGKFMGSPLHF. The full variable domain, with the rest looked up from reference TRBV29-1 and TRBJ1-6, is SAVISQKPSRDICQRGTSLTIQCQVDSQVTMMFWYRQQPGQSLTLIATANQGSEATYESGFVIDKFPISRPNLTFSTLTVSNMSPEDSSIYLCSVYRFKGRDRGKFMGSPLHFGNGTRLTVT.

This clonotype showed up just once. The chain combines TRBV4-3 with TRBJ2-3; D remains unclear. Germline V CDR1 and CDR2: LGHNA, YSLEER. V was cut by 3 bases and J by 0 bases, with 10 bases left in between. The CDR3 runs 15 residues. DNA of the CDR3: TGCGCCAGCAGCCACCCCCCCCGAAGCACAGATACGCAGTATTTT. Amino acid sequence: CASSHPPRSTDTQYF.